This T cell receptor (beta chain) originates from a study of T cells in Graves' hyperthyroidism and ophthalmopathy. Whole-study findings and limits: The model identified upcoming ophthalmopathy a median approximately six months ahead of onset. Researchers report that a 13 V-J model separated ophthalmopathy from stable hyperthyroidism. Blood also showed most of the thyroid clonotypes that were expanded above 0.001.

Patients counted as stable if ophthalmopathy did not develop within 18 months. This clonotype was picked up many times. No antigen is known for it. TCR beta CDR3 sequences were amplified from RNA transcripts. The HTBI primer set served for first-round RT-PCR of the TCR CDR3. In TCRdb, the multiplex PCR reads were re-called with MiXCR into one record per CDR3 protein. The data hold around 620,000 distinct CDR3 sequences, with 16% observed a single time. V was pared by 4 bases and J by 4 bases, with 6 bases of the junction left unmatched. The CDR3 extends over 16 amino acids. The source material was blood. V is TRBV12-3 or TRBV12-4 and J is TRBJ2-3, with 12 bases lining up with TRBD2. This receptor was taken from a young woman with Graves' hyperthyroidism. CDR3 nucleotide sequence: TGTGCCAGCAGTTCGAGACTAGCGGGAGTCTCAGATACGCAGTATTTT. It is translated as CASSSRLAGVSDTQYF.